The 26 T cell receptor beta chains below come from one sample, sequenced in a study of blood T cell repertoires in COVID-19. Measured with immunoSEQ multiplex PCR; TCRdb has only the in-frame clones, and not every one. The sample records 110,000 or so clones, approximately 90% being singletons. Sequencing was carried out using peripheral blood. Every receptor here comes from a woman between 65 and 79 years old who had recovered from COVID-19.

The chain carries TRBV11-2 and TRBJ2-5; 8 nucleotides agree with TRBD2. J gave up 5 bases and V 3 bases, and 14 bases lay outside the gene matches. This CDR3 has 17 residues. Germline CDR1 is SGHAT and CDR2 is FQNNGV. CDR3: CASSLGLGPLYGETQYF. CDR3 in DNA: TGTGCCAGCAGCTTGGGACTAGGCCCTCTCTATGGGGAGACCCAGTACTTC. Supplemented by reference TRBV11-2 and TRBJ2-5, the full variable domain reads EAGVAQSPRYKIIEKRQSVAFWCNPISGHATLYWYQQILGQGPKLLIQFQNNGVVDDSQLPKDRFSAERLKGVDSTLKIQPAKLEDSAVYLCASSLGLGPLYGETQYFGPGTRLLVL.

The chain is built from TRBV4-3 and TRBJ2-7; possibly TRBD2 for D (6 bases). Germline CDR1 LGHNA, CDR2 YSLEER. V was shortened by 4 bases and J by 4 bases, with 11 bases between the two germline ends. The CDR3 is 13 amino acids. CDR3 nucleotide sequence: TGCGCCAGCAGCCTTGTGGAGGGGTACGAGCAGTACTTC. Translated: CASSLVEGYEQYF.

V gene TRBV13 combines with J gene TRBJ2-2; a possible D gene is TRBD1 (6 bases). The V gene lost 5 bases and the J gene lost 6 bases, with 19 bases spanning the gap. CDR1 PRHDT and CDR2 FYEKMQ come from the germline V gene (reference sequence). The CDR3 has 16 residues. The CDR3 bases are TGTGCCAGCAGCCAATACCGACAGGCTTCCCCCGGGGAGCTGTTTTTT. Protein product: CASSQYRQASPGELFF.

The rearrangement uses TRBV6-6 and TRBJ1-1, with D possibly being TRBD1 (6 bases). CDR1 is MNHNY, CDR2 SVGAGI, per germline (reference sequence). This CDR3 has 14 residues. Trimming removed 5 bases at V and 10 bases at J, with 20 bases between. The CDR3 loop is CASSAAGAASGAFF. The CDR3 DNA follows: TGTGCCAGCAGTGCCGCGGGGGCCGCCTCGGGAGCTTTCTTT.

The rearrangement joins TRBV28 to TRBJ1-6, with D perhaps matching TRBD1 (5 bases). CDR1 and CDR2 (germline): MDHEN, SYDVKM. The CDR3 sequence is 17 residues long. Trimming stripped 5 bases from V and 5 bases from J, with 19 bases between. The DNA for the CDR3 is TGTGCCAGCAGTCCCCCCGGGGGGGGGTCAAATAATTCACCCCTCCACTTT. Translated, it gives CASSPPGGGSNNSPLHF.

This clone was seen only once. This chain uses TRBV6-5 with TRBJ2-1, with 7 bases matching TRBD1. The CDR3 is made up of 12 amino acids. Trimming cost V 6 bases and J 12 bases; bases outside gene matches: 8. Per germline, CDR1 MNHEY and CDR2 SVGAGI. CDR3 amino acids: CASRTRGRRQFF. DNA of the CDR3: TGTGCCAGCAGGACGAGGGGGCGTAGGCAGTTCTTC.

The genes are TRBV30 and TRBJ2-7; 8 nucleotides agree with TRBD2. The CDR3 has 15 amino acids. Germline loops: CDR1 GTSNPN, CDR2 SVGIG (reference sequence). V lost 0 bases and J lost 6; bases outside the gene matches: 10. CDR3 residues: CAWSVNRGGLTEQYF. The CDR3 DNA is TGTGCCTGGAGTGTAAACCGCGGGGGGCTAACCGAGCAGTACTTC.

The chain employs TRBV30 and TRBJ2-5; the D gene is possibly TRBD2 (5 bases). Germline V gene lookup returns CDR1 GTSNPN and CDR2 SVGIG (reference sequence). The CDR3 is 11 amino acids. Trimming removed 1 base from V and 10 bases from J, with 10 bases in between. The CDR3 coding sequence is TGTGCCTGGAGTGGTCCCGAGGGCCAGTACTTC. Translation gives CAWSGPEGQYF.

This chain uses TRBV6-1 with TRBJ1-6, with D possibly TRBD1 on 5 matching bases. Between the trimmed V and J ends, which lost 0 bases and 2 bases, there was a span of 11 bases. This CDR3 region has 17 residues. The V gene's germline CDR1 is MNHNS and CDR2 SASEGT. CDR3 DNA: TGTGCCAGCAGTGAAGCGCTGGGGGGAACCTATAATTCACCCCTCCACTTT. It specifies CASSEALGGTYNSPLHF.

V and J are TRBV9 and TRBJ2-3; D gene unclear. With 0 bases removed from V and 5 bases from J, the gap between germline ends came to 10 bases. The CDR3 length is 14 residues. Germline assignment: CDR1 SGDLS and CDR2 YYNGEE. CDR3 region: CASSVGSRLDTQYF. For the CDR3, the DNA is TGTGCCAGCAGCGTAGGAAGTCGGTTAGATACGCAGTATTTT.

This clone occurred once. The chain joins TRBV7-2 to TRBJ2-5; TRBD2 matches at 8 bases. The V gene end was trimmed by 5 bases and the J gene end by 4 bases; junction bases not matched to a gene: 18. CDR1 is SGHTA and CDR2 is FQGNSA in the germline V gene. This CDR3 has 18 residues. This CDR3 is CASSGAASGFSVVETQYF. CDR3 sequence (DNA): TGTGCCAGCAGCGGCGCGGCTAGCGGGTTTAGTGTTGTAGAGACCCAGTACTTC.

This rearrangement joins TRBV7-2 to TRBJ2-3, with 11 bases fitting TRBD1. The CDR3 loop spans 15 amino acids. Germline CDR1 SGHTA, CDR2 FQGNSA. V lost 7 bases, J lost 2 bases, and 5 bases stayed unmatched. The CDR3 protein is CASTSGQGATDTQYF. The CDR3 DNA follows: TGTGCCAGCACCTCAGGACAGGGGGCCACAGATACGCAGTATTTT.

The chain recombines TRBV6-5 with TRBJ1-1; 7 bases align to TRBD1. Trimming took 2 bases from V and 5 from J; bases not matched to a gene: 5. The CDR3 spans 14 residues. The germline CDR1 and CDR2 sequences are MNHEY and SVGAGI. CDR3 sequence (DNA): TGTGCCAGCAGTTACGGCAGGGACAGTACTGAAGCTTTCTTT. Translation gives CASSYGRDSTEAFF.

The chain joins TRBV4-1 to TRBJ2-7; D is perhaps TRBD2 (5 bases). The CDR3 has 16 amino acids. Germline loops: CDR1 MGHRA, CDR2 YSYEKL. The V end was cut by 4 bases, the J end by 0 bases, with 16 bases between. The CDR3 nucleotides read TGCGCCAGCAGCCCTGTGAGGGTCTCCCTCTCCTACGAGCAGTACTTC. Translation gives CASSPVRVSLSYEQYF.

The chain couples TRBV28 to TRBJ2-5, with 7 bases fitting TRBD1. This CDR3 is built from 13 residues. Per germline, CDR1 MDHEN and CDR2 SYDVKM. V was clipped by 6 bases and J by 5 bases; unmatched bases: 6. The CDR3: CASRRGGGETQYF. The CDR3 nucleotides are TGTGCCAGCAGGCGAGGGGGCGGGGAGACCCAGTACTTC.

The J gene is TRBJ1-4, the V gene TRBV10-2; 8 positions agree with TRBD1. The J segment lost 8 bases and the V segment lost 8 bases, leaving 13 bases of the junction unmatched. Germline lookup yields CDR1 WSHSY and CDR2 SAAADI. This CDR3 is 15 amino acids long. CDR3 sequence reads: CASYHPGQGGEKLFF. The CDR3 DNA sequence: TGCGCCAGCTACCACCCTGGACAGGGAGGGGAAAAACTGTTTTTT.

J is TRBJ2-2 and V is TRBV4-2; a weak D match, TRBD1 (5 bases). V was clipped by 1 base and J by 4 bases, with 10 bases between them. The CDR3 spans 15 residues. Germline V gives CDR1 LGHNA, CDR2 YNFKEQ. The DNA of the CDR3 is TGTGCCAGCAGCCAAGCCCCCAGGGCCACCGGGGAGCTGTTTTTT. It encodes CASSQAPRATGELFF.

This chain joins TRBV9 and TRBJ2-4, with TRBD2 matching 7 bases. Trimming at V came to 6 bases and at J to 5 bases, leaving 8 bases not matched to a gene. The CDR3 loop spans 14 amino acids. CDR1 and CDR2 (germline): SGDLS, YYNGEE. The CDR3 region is CASTGRAGENIQYF. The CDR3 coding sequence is TGTGCCAGCACCGGTAGGGCGGGGGAAAACATTCAGTACTTC.

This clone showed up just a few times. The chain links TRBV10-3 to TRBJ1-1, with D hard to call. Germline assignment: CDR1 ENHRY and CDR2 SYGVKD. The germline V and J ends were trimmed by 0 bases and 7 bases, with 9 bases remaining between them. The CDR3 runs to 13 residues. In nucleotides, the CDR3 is TGTGCCATCAGTGAGTCGCCCGGACTTGAAGCTTTCTTT. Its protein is CAISESPGLEAFF.

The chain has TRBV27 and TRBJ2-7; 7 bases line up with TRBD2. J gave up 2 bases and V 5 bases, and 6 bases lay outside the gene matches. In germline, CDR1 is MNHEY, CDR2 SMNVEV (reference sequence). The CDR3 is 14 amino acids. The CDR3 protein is CASSPRGNPYEQYF. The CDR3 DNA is TGTGCCAGCAGTCCGCGGGGGAATCCCTACGAGCAGTACTTC.

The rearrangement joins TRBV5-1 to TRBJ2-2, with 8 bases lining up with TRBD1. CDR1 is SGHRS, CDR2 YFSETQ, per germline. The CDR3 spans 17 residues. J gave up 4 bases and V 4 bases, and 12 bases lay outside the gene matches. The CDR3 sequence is CASSRPSWTGSTGELFF. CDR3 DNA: TGCGCCAGCAGCCGACCCTCCTGGACAGGGAGCACCGGGGAGCTGTTTTTT.

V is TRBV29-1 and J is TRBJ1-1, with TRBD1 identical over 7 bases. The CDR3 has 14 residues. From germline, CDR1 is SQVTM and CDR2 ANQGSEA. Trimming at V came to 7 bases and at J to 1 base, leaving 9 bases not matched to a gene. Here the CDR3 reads CSGDNRGKNTEAFF. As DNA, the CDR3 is TGCAGCGGTGATAACAGGGGAAAGAACACTGAAGCTTTCTTT. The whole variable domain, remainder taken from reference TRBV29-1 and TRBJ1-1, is SAVISQKPSRDICQRGTSLTIQCQVDSQVTMMFWYRQQPGQSLTLIATANQGSEATYESGFVIDKFPISRPNLTFSTLTVSNMSPEDSSIYLCSGDNRGKNTEAFFGQGTRLTVV.

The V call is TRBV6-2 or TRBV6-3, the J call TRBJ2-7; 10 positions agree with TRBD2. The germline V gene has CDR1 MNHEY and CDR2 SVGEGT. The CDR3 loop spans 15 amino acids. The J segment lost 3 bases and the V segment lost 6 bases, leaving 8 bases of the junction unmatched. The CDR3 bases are TGTGCCAGCAGCCTTTGGGGGACTAGCGTCTACGAGCAGTACTTC. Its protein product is CASSLWGTSVYEQYF.

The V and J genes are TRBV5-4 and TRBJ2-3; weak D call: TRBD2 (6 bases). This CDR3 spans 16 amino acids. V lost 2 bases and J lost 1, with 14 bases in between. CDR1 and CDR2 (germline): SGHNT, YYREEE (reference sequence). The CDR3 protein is CASSFGRDSGTDTQYF. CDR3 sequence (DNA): TGTGCCAGCAGCTTCGGCAGGGACTCTGGCACAGATACGCAGTATTTT.

The CDR3 region is CASSSPGGFTEAFF. For the CDR3, the DNA is TGTGCCAGCAGCTCCCCCGGGGGGTTCACTGAAGCTTTCTTT. This chain uses TRBV7-9 with TRBJ1-1; perhaps TRBD1 as D (5 bases). This CDR3 has 14 residues. V lost 4 bases to trimming and J lost 4 bases, with 13 bases between them. Germline CDR1 reads SEHNR; CDR2 reads FQNEAQ (reference sequence).

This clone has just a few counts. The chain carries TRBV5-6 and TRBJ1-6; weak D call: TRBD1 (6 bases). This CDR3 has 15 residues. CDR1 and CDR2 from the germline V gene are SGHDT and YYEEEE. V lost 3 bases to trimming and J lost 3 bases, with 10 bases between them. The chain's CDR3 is CASSSRQDYNSPLHF. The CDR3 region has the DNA TGTGCCAGCAGCTCCCGACAGGACTATAATTCACCCCTCCACTTT.